This T cell receptor (beta chain) was recorded in a study of radiotherapy plus CTLA-4 blockade in lung cancer. Study overall: Objective responses were seen in about a sixth of patients, disease control in around 30%.

Patients in the study, people with chemo-refractory metastatic non-small-cell lung cancer, received focal radiation plus ipilimumab CTLA-4 blockade. J gave up 7 bases and V 7 bases, and 8 bases lay outside the gene matches. Germline V lookup: CDR1 MNHEY, CDR2 SVGAGI. This CDR3 spans 13 amino acids. This clone was counted between two and nine times. Its antigen is not known. The data were produced by immunoSEQ multiplex PCR, yet TCRdb's version contains in-frame clones alone and is incomplete. This table holds approximately 77,000 clones, under 80% found once. Study-level results: Among reported predictors of response, early blood T cell clone dynamics with interferon-beta performed best. In blood, after radiotherapy plus ipilimumab, tumor-derived TCR clones expanded.

The sample was peripheral blood, taken from a patient treated with radiotherapy plus ipilimumab. The clonotype was recovered from a human donor with non-small cell lung cancer whose response to radiotherapy plus ipilimumab could not be evaluated. Some clones in this sample may be carry-over from other donors' samples. This chain links TRBV6-5 with TRBJ2-3, with TRBD1 identical over 7 bases. In DNA form, the CDR3 reads TGTGCCAGCAATCCTCGGGACAGACATACGCAGTATTTT. Its translation is CASNPRDRHTQYF.